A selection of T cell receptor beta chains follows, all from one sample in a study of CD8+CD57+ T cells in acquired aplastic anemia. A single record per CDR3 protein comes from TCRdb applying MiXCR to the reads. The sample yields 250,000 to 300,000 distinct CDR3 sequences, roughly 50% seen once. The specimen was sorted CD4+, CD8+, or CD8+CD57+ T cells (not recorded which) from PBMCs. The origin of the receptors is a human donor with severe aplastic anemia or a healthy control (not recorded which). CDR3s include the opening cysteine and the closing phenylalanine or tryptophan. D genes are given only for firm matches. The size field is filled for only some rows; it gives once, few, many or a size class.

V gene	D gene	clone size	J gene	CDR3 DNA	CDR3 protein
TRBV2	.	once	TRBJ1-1	TGTGCCAGCAGCCCCGCCCGCTTTGGCACTGAAGCTTTCTTT	CASSPARFGTEAFF
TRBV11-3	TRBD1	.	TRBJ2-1	TGTGCCAGCAGCAGTGGTGGGACAGCCTACAATGAGCAGTTCTTC	CASSSGGTAYNEQFF
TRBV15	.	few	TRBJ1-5	TGTGCCACCAGCAGAACGGATCAGCCCCAGCATTTT	CATSRTDQPQHF
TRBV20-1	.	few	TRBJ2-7	TGCAGTGCTAGAGTTCCGGGACGGGGTGCCTACGAGCAGTACTTC	CSARVPGRGAYEQYF
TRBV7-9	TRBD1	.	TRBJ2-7	TGTGCCAGCACGCCGGGACAGGGCTACGAGCAGTACTTC	CASTPGQGYEQYF
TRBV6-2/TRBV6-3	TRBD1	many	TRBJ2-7	TGTGCCAGCAGTCCCCGGGGCCAGGGACAGACGGTGAAGTACTTC	CASSPRGQGQTVKYF
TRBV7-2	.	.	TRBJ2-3	TGTGCCAGCAGCATCTCCCGGTCCCAATCGATAGATACGCAGTATTTT	CASSISRSQSIDTQYF
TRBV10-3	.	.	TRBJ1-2	TGTGCCATCAGTGGTGCAGATTCCTATGGCTACACCTTC	CAISGADSYGYTF
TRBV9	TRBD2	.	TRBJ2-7	TGTGCCAGCAGCGTAGAGACTAGCGGGGGAGCATACGAGCAGTACTTC	CASSVETSGGAYEQYF
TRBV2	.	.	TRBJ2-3	TGTGCCAGCACGAGGGAGTTTGTCACAGATACGCAGTATTTT	CASTREFVTDTQYF
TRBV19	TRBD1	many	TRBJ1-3	TGTGCCAGTAGTGGGACAGTCTCTGGAAACACCATATATTTT	CASSGTVSGNTIYF
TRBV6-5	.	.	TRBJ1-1	TGTGCCAGCAGTTTCGCGACGGAAGCGAACACTGAAGCTTTCTTT	CASSFATEANTEAFF
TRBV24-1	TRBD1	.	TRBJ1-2	TGTGCCACCCAGGGGGAGGACTATGGCTACACCTTC	CATQGEDYGYTF
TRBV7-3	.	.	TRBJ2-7	TGTGCCAGCAGCTTAGGGGGGGCTCACGGGACCTACGAGCAGTACTTC	CASSLGGAHGTYEQYF
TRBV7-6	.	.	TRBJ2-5	TGTGCCAGCAGCTCCCTGACAACGGAGACCCAGTACTTC	CASSSLTTETQYF
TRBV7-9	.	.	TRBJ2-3	TGTGCCAGCAGCCCAAGGGGGGACGGCACAGATACGCAGTATTTT	CASSPRGDGTDTQYF
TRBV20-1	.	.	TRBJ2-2	TGCAGTGCTAGGGGGGCGGGCTACACCGGGGAGCTGTTTTTT	CSARGAGYTGELFF